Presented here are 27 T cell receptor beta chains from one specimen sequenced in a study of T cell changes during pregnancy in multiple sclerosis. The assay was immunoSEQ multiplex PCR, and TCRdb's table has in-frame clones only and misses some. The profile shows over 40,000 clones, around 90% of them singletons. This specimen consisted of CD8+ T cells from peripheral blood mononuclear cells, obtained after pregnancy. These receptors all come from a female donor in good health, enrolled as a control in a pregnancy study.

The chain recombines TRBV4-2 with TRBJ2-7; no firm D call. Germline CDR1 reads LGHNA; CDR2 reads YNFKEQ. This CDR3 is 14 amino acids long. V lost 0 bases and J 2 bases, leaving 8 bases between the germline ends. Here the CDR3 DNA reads TGTGCCAGCAGCCAAGAGGCCATTACCTACGAGCAGTACTTC. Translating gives CASSQEAITYEQYF.

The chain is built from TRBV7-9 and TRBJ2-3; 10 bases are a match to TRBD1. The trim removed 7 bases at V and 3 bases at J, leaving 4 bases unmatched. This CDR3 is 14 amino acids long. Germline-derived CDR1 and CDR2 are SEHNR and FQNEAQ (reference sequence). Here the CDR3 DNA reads TGTGCCAGCAACGGGGGACAGGGGACAGATACGCAGTATTTT. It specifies CASNGGQGTDTQYF.

CDR3 protein: CASSYTGGSTEAFF. The CDR3 bases are TGCGCCAGCAGCTATACCGGGGGGAGCACTGAAGCTTTCTTT. The chain joins TRBV5-1 to TRBJ1-1, with D tentatively TRBD1 (5 bases). Germline V CDR1 and CDR2: SGHRS, YFSETQ. The V and J ends lost 3 bases and 4 bases respectively, with 13 bases between them. The CDR3 has 14 amino acids.

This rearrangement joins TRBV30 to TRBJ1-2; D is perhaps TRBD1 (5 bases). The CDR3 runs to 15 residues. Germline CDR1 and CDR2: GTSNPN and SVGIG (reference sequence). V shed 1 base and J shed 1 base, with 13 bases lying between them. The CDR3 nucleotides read TGTGCCTGGAGTGCCGGGTTAGGGGTTAACTATGGCTACACCTTC. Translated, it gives CAWSAGLGVNYGYTF.

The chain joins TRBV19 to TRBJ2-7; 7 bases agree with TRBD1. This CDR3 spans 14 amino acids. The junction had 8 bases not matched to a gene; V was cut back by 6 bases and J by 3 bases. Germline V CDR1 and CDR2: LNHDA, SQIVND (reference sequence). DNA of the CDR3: TGTGCCAGTAGCTCGACAGGGACCCTCTACGAGCAGTACTTC. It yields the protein CASSSTGTLYEQYF.

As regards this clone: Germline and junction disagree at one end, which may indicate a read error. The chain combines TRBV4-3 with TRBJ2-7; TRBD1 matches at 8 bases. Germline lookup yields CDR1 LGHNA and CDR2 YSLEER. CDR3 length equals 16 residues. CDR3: CASGQDVDREVYEQYF. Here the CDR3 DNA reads TGCGCCAGCGGCCAAGATGTGGACAGGGAGGTTTACGAGCAGTACTTC.

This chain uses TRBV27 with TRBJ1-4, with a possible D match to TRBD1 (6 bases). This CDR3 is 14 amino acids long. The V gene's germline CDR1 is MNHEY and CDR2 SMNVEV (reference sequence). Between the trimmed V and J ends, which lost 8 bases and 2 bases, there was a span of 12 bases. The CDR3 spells CASGGGGTNEKLFF. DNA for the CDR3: TGTGCCAGCGGAGGGGGAGGGACTAATGAAAAACTGTTTTTT.

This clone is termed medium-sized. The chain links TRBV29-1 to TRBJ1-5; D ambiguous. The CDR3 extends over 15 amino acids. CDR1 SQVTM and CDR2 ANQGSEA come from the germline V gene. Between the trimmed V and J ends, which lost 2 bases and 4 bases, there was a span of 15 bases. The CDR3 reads CSVEFGDSGNQPQHF. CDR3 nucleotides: TGCAGCGTTGAATTCGGTGACTCTGGAAATCAGCCCCAGCATTTT.

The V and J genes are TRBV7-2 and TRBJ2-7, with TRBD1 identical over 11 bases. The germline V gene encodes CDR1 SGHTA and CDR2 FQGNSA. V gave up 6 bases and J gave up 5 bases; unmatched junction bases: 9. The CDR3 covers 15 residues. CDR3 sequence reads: CASSSPGQGVNEQYF. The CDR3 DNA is TGTGCCAGCAGTTCACCGGGACAGGGGGTAAACGAGCAGTACTTC.

The CDR3 nucleotides are TGTGCCAGCAAGTTGGGGAGCTCCTACGAGCAGTACTTC. This encodes CASKLGSSYEQYF. The rearrangement links TRBV27 to TRBJ2-7, with a tentative D call TRBD2 (5 bases). The CDR3 spans 13 residues. Germline V gives CDR1 MNHEY, CDR2 SMNVEV (reference sequence). Trimming took off 7 bases at V and 0 bases at J, with 10 bases between the two ends.

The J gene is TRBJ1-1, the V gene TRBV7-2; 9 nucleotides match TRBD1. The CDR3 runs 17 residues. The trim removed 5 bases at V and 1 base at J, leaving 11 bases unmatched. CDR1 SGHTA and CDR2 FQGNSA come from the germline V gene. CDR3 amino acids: CASSHGDRVKENTEAFF. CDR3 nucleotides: TGTGCCAGCAGCCACGGGGACAGGGTGAAGGAGAACACTGAAGCTTTCTTT. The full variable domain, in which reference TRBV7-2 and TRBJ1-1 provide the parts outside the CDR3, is GAGVSQSPSNKVTEKGKDVELRCDPISGHTALYWYRQSLGQGLEFLIYFQGNSAPDKSGLPSDRFSAERTGGSVSTLTIQRTQQEDSAVYLCASSHGDRVKENTEAFFGQGTRLTVV.

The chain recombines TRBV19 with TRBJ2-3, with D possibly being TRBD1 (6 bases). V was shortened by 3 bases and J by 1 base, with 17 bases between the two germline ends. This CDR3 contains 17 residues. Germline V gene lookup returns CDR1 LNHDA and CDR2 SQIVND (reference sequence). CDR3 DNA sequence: TGTGCCAGTAGTATTTTGACAGGTCCGGAGGGCACAGATACGCAGTATTTT. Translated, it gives CASSILTGPEGTDTQYF.

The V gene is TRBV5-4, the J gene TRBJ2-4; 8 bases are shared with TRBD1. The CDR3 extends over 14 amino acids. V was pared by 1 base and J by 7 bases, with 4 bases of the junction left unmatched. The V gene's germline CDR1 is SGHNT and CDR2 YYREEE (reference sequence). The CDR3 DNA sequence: TGTGCCAGCAGCTTGTCGGACAGGGAGAACATTCAGTACTTC. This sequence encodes CASSLSDRENIQYF.

The chain's CDR3 is CASSLSRATDTQYF. CDR3 nucleotides: TGTGCCAGCAGTTTAAGCAGGGCCACAGATACGCAGTATTTT. The chain joins TRBV27 to TRBJ2-3; TRBD1 might be the D (5 bases). The CDR3 is 14 amino acids. The V gene's germline CDR1 is MNHEY and CDR2 SMNVEV (reference sequence). Between the trimmed V and J ends, which lost 2 bases and 2 bases, there was a span of 8 bases.

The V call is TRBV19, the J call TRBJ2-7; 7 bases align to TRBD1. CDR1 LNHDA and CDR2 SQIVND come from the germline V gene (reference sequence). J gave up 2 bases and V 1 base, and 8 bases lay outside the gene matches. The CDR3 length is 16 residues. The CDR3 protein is CASSIAATGRAYEQYF. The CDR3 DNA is TGTGCCAGTAGTATAGCAGCGACAGGGCGCGCCTACGAGCAGTACTTC. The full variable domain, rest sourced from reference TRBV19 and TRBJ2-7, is DGGITQSPKYLFRKEGQNVTLSCEQNLNHDAMYWYRQDPGQGLRLIYYSQIVNDFQKGDIAEGYSVSREKKESFPLTVTSAQKNPTAFYLCASSIAATGRAYEQYFGPGTRLTVT.

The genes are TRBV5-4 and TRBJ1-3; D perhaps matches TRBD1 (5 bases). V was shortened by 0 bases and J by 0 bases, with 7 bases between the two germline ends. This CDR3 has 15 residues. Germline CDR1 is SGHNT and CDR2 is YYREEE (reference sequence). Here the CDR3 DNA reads TGTGCCAGCAGCTTGGGAGACAGCTCTGGAAACACCATATATTTT. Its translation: CASSLGDSSGNTIYF.

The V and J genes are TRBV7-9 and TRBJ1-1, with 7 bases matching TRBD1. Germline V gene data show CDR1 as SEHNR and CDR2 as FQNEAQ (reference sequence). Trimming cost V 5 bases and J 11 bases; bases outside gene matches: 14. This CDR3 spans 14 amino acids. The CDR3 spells CASSPRHSGGEAFF. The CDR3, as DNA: TGTGCCAGCAGCCCCAGACACTCAGGGGGTGAGGCTTTCTTT.

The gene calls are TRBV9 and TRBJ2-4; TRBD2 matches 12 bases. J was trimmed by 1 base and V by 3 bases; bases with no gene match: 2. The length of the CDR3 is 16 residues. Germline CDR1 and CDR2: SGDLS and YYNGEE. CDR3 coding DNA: TGTGCCAGCAGCGCCGGGACTAGCGGGGCCAAAAACATTCAGTACTTC. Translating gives CASSAGTSGAKNIQYF.

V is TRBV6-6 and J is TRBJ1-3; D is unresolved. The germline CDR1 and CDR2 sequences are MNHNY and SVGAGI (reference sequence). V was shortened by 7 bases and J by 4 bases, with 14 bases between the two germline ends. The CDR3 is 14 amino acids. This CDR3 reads CASTKDSLGNTIYF. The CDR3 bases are TGTGCCAGCACCAAGGACTCGCTAGGAAACACCATATATTTT.

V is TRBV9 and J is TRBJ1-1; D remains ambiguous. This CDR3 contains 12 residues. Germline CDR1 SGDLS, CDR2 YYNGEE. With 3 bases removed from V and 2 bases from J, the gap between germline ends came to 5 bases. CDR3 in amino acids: CASSGSNTEAFF. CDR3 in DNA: TGTGCCAGCAGCGGGAGCAACACTGAAGCTTTCTTT.

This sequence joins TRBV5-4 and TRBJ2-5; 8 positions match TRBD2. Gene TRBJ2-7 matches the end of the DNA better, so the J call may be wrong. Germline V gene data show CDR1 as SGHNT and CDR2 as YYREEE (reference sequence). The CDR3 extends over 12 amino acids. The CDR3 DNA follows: TGTGCCAGCAGCACTAGCGGTTACGAGCAGTACTTC. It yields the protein CASSTSGYEQYF.

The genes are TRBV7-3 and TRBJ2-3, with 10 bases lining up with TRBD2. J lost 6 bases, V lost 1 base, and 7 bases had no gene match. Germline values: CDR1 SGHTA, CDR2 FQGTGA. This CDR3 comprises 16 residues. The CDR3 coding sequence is TGTGCCAGCAGCTTAAGGCTAGCGGGGGAGAGGGATACGCAGTATTTT. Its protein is CASSLRLAGERDTQYF.

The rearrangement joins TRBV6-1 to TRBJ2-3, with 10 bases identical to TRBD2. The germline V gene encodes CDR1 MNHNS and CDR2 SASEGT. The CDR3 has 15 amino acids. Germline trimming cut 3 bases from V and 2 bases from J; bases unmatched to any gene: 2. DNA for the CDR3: TGTGCCAGCAGTGATACTAGCGGGACCACAGATACGCAGTATTTT. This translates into CASSDTSGTTDTQYF.

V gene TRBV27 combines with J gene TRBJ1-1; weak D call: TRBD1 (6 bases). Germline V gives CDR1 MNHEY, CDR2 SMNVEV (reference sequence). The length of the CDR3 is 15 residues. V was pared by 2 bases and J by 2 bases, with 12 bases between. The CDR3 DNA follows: TGTGCCAGCAGTTTAGTCCCAGGGGTCAACACTGAAGCTTTCTTT. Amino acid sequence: CASSLVPGVNTEAFF.

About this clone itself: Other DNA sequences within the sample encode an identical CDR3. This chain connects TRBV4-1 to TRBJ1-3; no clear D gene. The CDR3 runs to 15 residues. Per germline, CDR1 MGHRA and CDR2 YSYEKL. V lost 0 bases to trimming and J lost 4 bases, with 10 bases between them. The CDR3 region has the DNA TGCGCCAGCAGCCAAGAAGGACGCGGGGGAAACACCATATATTTT. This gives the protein CASSQEGRGGNTIYF.

The CDR3 here is CSVDPGQGSTYGYTF. For the CDR3, the DNA is TGCAGCGTTGACCCAGGACAGGGTAGTACCTATGGCTACACCTTC. The chain employs TRBV29-1 and TRBJ1-2; TRBD1 matches at 8 bases. Trimming took 3 bases from V and 4 from J; bases not matched to a gene: 10. The CDR3 has 15 amino acids. Germline-derived CDR1 and CDR2 are SQVTM and ANQGSEA.

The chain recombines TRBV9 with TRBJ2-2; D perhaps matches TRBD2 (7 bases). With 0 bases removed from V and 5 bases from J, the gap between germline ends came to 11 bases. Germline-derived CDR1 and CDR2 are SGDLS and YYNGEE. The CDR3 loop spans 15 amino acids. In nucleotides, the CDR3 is TGTGCCAGCAGCGTAGGCGGGGGCCTGACCGGGGAGCTGTTTTTT. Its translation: CASSVGGGLTGELFF.